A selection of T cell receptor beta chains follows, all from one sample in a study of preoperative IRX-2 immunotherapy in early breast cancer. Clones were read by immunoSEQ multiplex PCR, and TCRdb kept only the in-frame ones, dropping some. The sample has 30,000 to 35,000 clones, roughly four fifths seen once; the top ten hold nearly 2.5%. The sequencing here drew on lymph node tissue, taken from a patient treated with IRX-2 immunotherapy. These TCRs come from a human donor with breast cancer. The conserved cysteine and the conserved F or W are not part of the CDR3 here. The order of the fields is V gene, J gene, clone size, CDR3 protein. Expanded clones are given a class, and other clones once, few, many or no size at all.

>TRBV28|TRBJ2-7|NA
ASSYGPASYEQY
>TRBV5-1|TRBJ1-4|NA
QQSRPGPHEKLF
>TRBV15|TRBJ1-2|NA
ATSRGRRGVVGYT
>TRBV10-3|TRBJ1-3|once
AISESRTDSGNTIY
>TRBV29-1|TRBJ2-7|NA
SVGRGAYEQY
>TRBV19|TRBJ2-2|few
ASGPIGGELF
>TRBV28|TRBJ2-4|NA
ASSLAELAKNIQY
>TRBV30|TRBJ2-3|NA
AWSVAGLISTDTQY
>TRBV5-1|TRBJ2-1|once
ASSLQGPVYNEQF
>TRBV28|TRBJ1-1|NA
ASSLPDTGGTEAF
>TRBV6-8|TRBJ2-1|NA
ASSYSAGSLADRNEQF
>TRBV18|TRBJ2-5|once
ASSPSNSGETQY
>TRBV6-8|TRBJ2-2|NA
ASSRTGGGTGELF
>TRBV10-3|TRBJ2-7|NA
AIGRDSYEQY